A selection of T cell receptor beta chains follows, all from one sample in a study of cytomegalovirus exposure and HLA in healthy donors. Here immunoSEQ multiplex PCR was the method, and the copy in TCRdb shows in-frame clones only, minus some. This sample has some 180,000 clones; roughly 80% occur once, and the top ten carry 1.3% to 1.5%. Specimen: PBMCs. Receptors were obtained from a girl aged 5 to 17 in good health and CMV-seropositive. CDR3s include the opening cysteine and the closing phenylalanine or tryptophan. The D gene is left open where the match is weak. Size is omitted from some rows. Given values are once, few, many or a class for expanded clones.

CDR3aa	CDR3nt	d_gene	v_gene	j_gene	abundance
CSVRGVTSLSGYGYTF	TGCAGCGTCCGCGGGGTGACATCTCTTTCGGGCTATGGCTACACCTTC	NA	TRBV29-1	TRBJ1-2	NA
CASRLLAGASYEQYF	TGTGCCAGCAGATTACTAGCGGGAGCCTCCTACGAGCAGTACTTC	TRBD2	TRBV2	TRBJ2-7	NA
CASSFRTGGSLISNQPQHF	TGTGCCAGCAGTTTTCGGACAGGGGGATCTCTGATCAGCAATCAGCCCCAGCATTTT	TRBD1	TRBV2	TRBJ1-5	NA
CASSLTLESSTDTQYF	TGCGCCAGCAGCTTGACCCTAGAATCAAGCACAGATACGCAGTATTTT	NA	TRBV5-1	TRBJ2-3	NA
CASSLTGTGELFF	TGCGCCAGCAGCTTGACAGGGACCGGGGAGCTGTTTTTT	NA	TRBV5-1	TRBJ2-2	once
CASSLATANNQPQHF	TGTGCCAGCAGCTTGGCGACAGCCAACAATCAGCCCCAGCATTTT	NA	TRBV5-5	TRBJ1-5	NA
CASSLASDWPQHF	TGTGCCAGCAGCTTAGCTAGTGATTGGCCCCAGCATTTT	NA	TRBV7-8	TRBJ1-5	NA
CASRLVVRVATNEKLFF	TGTGCAAGTCGCTTAGTGGTCAGGGTTGCAACTAATGAAAAACTGTTTTTT	NA	TRBV12-2	TRBJ1-4	NA
CASRRQYSNQPQHF	TGTGCCAGCCGGAGACAGTATAGCAATCAGCCCCAGCATTTT	NA	TRBV2	TRBJ1-5	NA
CASLGTSGSGTDTQYF	TGTGCCAGCCTGGGGACTAGCGGGAGTGGTACAGATACGCAGTATTTT	TRBD2	TRBV7-9	TRBJ2-3	NA
CASSVFAGQGDDYGYTF	TGTGCCAGCAGCGTCTTCGCGGGACAGGGGGACGACTATGGCTACACCTTC	TRBD1	TRBV4-2	TRBJ1-2	NA
CASSSTGGAYEQYF	TGTGCCAGCAGCTCGACAGGGGGCGCATACGAGCAGTACTTC	TRBD1	TRBV2	TRBJ2-7	few
CASSTGQGKNQPQHF	TGTGCCAGCAGCACGGGACAGGGGAAAAATCAGCCCCAGCATTTT	TRBD1	TRBV5-6	TRBJ1-5	NA
CASSLEGRGVAGELFF	TGTGCCAGCAGCTTAGAGGGCAGGGGCGTAGCCGGGGAGCTGTTTTTT	NA	TRBV7-8	TRBJ2-2	NA
CASSSGGYGSYEQYF	TGTGCCAGCAGTTCGGGGGGGTATGGGTCCTACGAGCAGTACTTC	TRBD2	TRBV6-5	TRBJ2-7	NA
CASSEDGPGRAFF	TGTGCCAGCAGTGAAGATGGCCCGGGGAGGGCTTTCTTT	NA	TRBV25-1	TRBJ1-1	NA
CASSPARLRYEQYF	TGTGCCAGCAGCCCCGCTCGGTTGCGGTACGAGCAGTACTTC	NA	TRBV11-2	TRBJ2-7	NA
CASSTGATNEKLFF	TGCGCCAGTTCCACAGGGGCAACTAATGAAAAACTGTTTTTT	TRBD1	TRBV10-1	TRBJ1-4	NA
CASSSRTSGRLTDTQYF	TGTGCCAGCAGCTCTCGGACTAGCGGGAGGCTCACAGATACGCAGTATTTT	TRBD2	TRBV7-9	TRBJ2-3	NA
CASSYSRGGTEAFF	TGTGCCAGCAGTTACAGCAGGGGCGGAACTGAAGCTTTCTTT	NA	TRBV6-5	TRBJ1-1	NA
CASSLPGGDGYTF	TGTGCCAGCAGTTTACCGGGGGGGGACGGCTACACCTTC	NA	TRBV27	TRBJ1-2	NA
CSVEGTGVPYEQYF	TGCAGCGTTGAGGGGACAGGGGTTCCCTACGAGCAGTACTTC	TRBD1	TRBV29-1	TRBJ2-7	NA
CASTPDRKNQPQHF	TGTGCCAGCACCCCAGACAGGAAGAATCAGCCCCAGCATTTT	NA	TRBV28	TRBJ1-5	NA
CASSTGRNTEAFF	TGTGCCAGCAGTACAGGGCGGAACACTGAAGCTTTCTTT	NA	TRBV6-6	TRBJ1-1	NA
CASSVEGTGGFADTQYF	TGTGCCAGCAGCGTAGAAGGGACAGGGGGCTTCGCAGATACGCAGTATTTT	TRBD1	TRBV9	TRBJ2-3	NA
CASSPLRNTEAFF	TGTGCCAGTAGTCCTCTACGTAACACTGAAGCTTTCTTT	NA	TRBV19	TRBJ1-1	NA
CASSNLAGSYEQYF	TGTGCCAGCTCAAACCTAGCGGGGTCCTACGAGCAGTACTTC	TRBD2	TRBV25-1	TRBJ2-7	few
CASTTIYEQYF	TGTGCCTCCACAACTATCTACGAGCAGTACTTC	NA	TRBV30	TRBJ2-7	NA
CASSLLVAGRETQYF	TGCGCCAGCAGCCTCCTAGTGGCGGGAAGGGAGACCCAGTACTTC	NA	TRBV5-1	TRBJ2-5	NA
CAISGFAQGIETQYF	TGTGCCATCAGTGGTTTCGCCCAGGGTATAGAGACCCAGTACTTC	NA	TRBV10-3	TRBJ2-5	NA
CASSDPGQLGYTF	TGTGCCAGTAGTGACCCCGGACAGCTTGGCTACACCTTC	NA	TRBV19	TRBJ1-2	NA
CASSEHQGRVEQYF	TGTGCCAGCAGTGAGCATCAGGGGCGGGTGGAGCAGTACTTC	NA	TRBV6-1	TRBJ2-7	few
CASSPLLAGGQYREQFF	TGCGCCAGCAGCCCACTACTAGCGGGAGGACAATACAGGGAGCAGTTCTTC	TRBD2	TRBV4-1	TRBJ2-1	few
CASSIGGSLDTDTQYF	TGTGCCAGTAGTATTGGCGGGAGTTTGGACACAGATACGCAGTATTTT	TRBD2	TRBV19	TRBJ2-3	NA
CASRLQGGTNEKLFF	TGTGCCAGCAGGTTACAGGGGGGAACTAATGAAAAACTGTTTTTT	TRBD1	TRBV5-4	TRBJ1-4	few
CASSLRGRKNGGELFF	TGTGCCAGCAGCTTACGCGGGAGGAAGAATGGCGGGGAGCTGTTTTTT	TRBD2	TRBV11-2	TRBJ2-2	NA
CAVATSPTNEQFF	TGTGCCGTGGCGACTAGCCCGACCAATGAGCAGTTCTTC	TRBD2	TRBV27	TRBJ2-1	NA
CASSLPSGATYEQYF	TGTGCCAGCAGCTTACCTAGCGGGGCCACCTACGAGCAGTACTTC	TRBD2	TRBV11-2	TRBJ2-7	few
CASSSPASGSPFGSYNEQFF	TGTGCCAGCAGTTCCCCGGCTAGCGGGAGCCCATTCGGATCCTACAATGAGCAGTTCTTC	TRBD2	TRBV28	TRBJ2-1	NA
CASSSGTSTYNEQFF	TGCGCCAGCAGCTCCGGGACTTCCACCTACAATGAGCAGTTCTTC	NA	TRBV5-1	TRBJ2-1	NA
CASSLDKVNTGELFF	TGCGCCAGCAGCTTGGACAAAGTGAACACCGGGGAGCTGTTTTTT	NA	TRBV5-1	TRBJ2-2	NA
CAISGTEQETQYF	TGTGCTATCAGTGGGACTGAGCAAGAGACCCAGTACTTC	NA	TRBV10-3	TRBJ2-5	NA
CASSLGLVAYNEQFF	TGTGCCAGCAGCTTGGGACTAGTTGCCTACAATGAGCAGTTCTTC	TRBD2	TRBV7-2	TRBJ2-1	NA
CASSLAASGSGDEQYF	TGTGCCAGCAGCTTGGCCGCTAGCGGGAGCGGGGACGAGCAGTACTTC	TRBD2	TRBV5-8	TRBJ2-7	NA
CASSQTPRETQYF	TGTGCCAGCAGCCAAACCCCGCGGGAGACCCAGTACTTC	NA	TRBV14	TRBJ2-5	NA
CASSSTGGLVGELFF	TGTGCCAGCAGCTCGACAGGGGGATTGGTCGGGGAGCTGTTTTTT	TRBD1	TRBV7-2	TRBJ2-2	NA
CASSDFGGNTGELFF	TGCGCCAGCAGTGATTTTGGCGGGAACACCGGGGAGCTGTTTTTT	NA	TRBV10-1	TRBJ2-2	few
CASSWSASGSAEQFF	TGTGCCAGCAGCTGGAGTGCTAGCGGGAGTGCTGAGCAGTTCTTC	TRBD2	TRBV5-4	TRBJ2-1	NA
CASSLGLKRYEQYF	TGTGCCAGCAGCTTAGGCTTGAAACGGTACGAGCAGTACTTC	NA	TRBV13	TRBJ2-7	NA
CASSLAGGQVQPQHF	TGTGCCAGCAGCTTAGCCGGGGGGCAGGTTCAGCCCCAGCATTTT	NA	TRBV7-2	TRBJ1-5	NA
CASSWRLAGEGEQYF	TGCGCCAGCAGCTGGAGACTAGCGGGAGAGGGTGAGCAGTACTTC	TRBD2	TRBV5-1	TRBJ2-7	once